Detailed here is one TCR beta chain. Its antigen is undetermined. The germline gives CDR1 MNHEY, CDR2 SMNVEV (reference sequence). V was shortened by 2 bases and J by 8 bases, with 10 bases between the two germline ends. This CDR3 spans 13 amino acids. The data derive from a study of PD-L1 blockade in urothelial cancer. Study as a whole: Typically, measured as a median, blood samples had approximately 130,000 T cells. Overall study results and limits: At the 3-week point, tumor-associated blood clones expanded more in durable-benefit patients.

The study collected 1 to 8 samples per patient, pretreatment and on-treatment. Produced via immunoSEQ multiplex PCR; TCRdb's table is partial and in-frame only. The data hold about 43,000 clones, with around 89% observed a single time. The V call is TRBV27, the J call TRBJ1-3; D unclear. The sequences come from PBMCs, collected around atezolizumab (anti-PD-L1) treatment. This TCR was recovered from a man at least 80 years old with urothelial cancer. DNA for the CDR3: TGTGCCAGCAGTTTAGCCGGGAGCGACACCATATATTTT. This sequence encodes CASSLAGSDTIYF.